This T cell receptor beta chain was obtained from a study of shared clonotypes between healthy human individuals. On this clone itself: The antigen is undetermined.

Libraries were prepared by immunoSEQ multiplex PCR; TCRdb keeps only in-frame clonotypes and omits some of them. The data contain hundreds of thousands of clones, approximately 79% of them singletons. General study findings and limits: What rarefaction showed was incomplete sorted-subset sequencing despite large depth.

Sequenced sample: memory CD4+ T cells sorted from blood. This sample's subset: CD45RA-negative fraction. This receptor was obtained from a woman aged 30 to 39 in good health.

CDR3 residues: CASSLEGGYGYTF. CDR3 DNA: TGTGCCAGCAGTTTGGAGGGGGGCTATGGCTACACCTTC. The chain uses TRBV6-5 and TRBJ1-2, with D perhaps matching TRBD1 (6 bases). V was shortened by 4 bases and J by 4 bases, with 10 bases between the two germline ends. Germline V gene data show CDR1 as MNHEY and CDR2 as SVGAGI. The CDR3 length is 13 residues.